Following are 19 T cell receptor beta chains from one sample sequenced in a study of shared clonotypes between healthy human individuals. Sequencing used immunoSEQ multiplex PCR; TCRdb keeps in-frame clones, though not all of them. The repertoire holds approximately 2.5 million clones, with around 94% as singletons. Sequencing was carried out using naive CD4+ T cells sorted from blood. Specified subset: CD45RA+ positively selected. These receptors were obtained from a man younger than 30 in good health.

This clone is a singleton in its sample. This sequence joins TRBV7-2 and TRBJ2-7, with TRBD2 matching 10 bases. This CDR3 spans 14 amino acids. V lost 7 bases to trimming and J lost 5 bases; unmatched junction nucleotides: 8. The germline V gene has CDR1 SGHTA and CDR2 FQGNSA. The CDR3 here is CASTPSGSHNEQYF. The CDR3 nucleotides read TGTGCCAGCACCCCTAGCGGGAGTCATAACGAGCAGTACTTC.

This sequence joins TRBV2 and TRBJ2-1; 10 nucleotides match TRBD2. J lost 4 bases, V lost 6 bases, and 6 bases had no gene match. The CDR3 length is 15 residues. Germline values: CDR1 SNHLY, CDR2 FYNNEI. Here the CDR3 DNA reads TGTGCCAGCAGCCCATGGACTAGCGGATACAATGAGCAGTTCTTC. Its protein product is CASSPWTSGYNEQFF. The full variable domain, its missing parts supplied by reference TRBV2 and TRBJ2-1, is EPEVTQTPSHQVTQMGQEVILRCVPISNHLYFYWYRQILGQKVEFLVSFYNNEISEKSEIFDDQFSVERPDGSNFTLKIRSTKLEDSAMYFCASSPWTSGYNEQFFGPGTRLTVL.

The V call is TRBV6-6, the J call TRBJ1-4; a possible D gene is TRBD1 (5 bases). V was pared by 2 bases and J by 6 bases, with 10 bases between. The CDR3 is 14 amino acids. Germline V CDR1 and CDR2: MNHNY, SVGAGI (reference sequence). CDR3 sequence: CASSYGGTDEKLFF. In DNA, the CDR3 is TGTGCCAGCAGTTACGGGGGGACGGATGAAAAACTGTTTTTT.

Comments on this clone: The sample has other DNA sequences that encode this CDR3 too. The CDR3 spells CASSLQGTGNTIYF. For the CDR3, the DNA is TGTGCCAGCAGCTTGCAGGGGACTGGAAACACCATATATTTT. The chain carries TRBV5-4 and TRBJ1-3, with a weak D call TRBD1 (6 bases). The CDR3 loop spans 14 amino acids. Germline V lookup: CDR1 SGHNT, CDR2 YYREEE (reference sequence). V was clipped by 1 base and J by 2 bases, with 7 bases between them.

Only a few counts were recorded for this clone. The chain couples TRBV6-1 to TRBJ2-7; the match to TRBD2 covers 10 bases. Per germline, CDR1 MNHNS and CDR2 SASEGT. V lost 4 bases, J lost 6 bases, and 6 bases stayed unmatched. There are 14 residues in the CDR3. The CDR3 DNA sequence: TGTGCCAGCAGTGGATCCAGCGGGAGGGCCGAGCAGTACTTC. Translating gives CASSGSSGRAEQYF.

In nucleotides, the CDR3 is TGTGCCAGCGGTGGGGCCTACGAGCAGTACTTC. Residues: CASGGAYEQYF. The chain is built from TRBV7-2 and TRBJ2-7; no clear D gene. The germline V gene has CDR1 SGHTA and CDR2 FQGNSA. The CDR3 sequence is 11 residues long. The V and J ends lost 8 bases and 2 bases respectively, with 7 bases between them.

This chain links TRBV6-1 with TRBJ1-1; D is undetermined. V lost 4 bases, J lost 0 bases, and 3 bases lay in between. This CDR3 comprises 12 residues. The germline V gene has CDR1 MNHNS and CDR2 SASEGT. The CDR3 here is CASSGLNTEAFF. In DNA, the CDR3 is TGTGCCAGCAGTGGGCTGAACACTGAAGCTTTCTTT.

The rearrangement joins TRBV19 to TRBJ1-3; no firm D call. CDR3 length: 14 amino acids. Germline CDR1 and CDR2: LNHDA and SQIVND (reference sequence). V was trimmed by 3 bases and J by 6 bases, leaving 12 bases between them. CDR3 DNA sequence: TGTGCCAGTAGTATCGCCATTTGGGAAAACACCATATATTTT. Its translation is CASSIAIWENTIYF.

V is TRBV7-9 and J is TRBJ2-3, with 9 positions matching TRBD1. The CDR3 has 15 amino acids. V dropped 4 bases and J dropped 4; count of bases not matched to a gene: 6. CDR1 is SEHNR and CDR2 is FQNEAQ in the germline V gene (reference sequence). CDR3 bases: TGTGCCAGCAGCTCCGGACAGGGGTCTGCAGATACGCAGTATTTT. Protein: CASSSGQGSADTQYF. The full variable domain, completed using reference TRBV7-9 and TRBJ2-3, is DTGVSQNPRHKITKRGQNVTFRCDPISEHNRLYWYRQTLGQGPEFLTYFQNEAQLEKSRLLSDRFSAERPKGSFSTLEIQRTEQGDSAMYLCASSSGQGSADTQYFGPGTRLTVL.

The gene calls are TRBV5-1 and TRBJ2-7; TRBD1 matches at 7 bases. The germline V gene has CDR1 SGHRS and CDR2 YFSETQ. The CDR3 runs to 16 residues. The junction had 8 bases not matched to a gene; V was cut back by 0 bases and J by 2 bases. CDR3 region: CASSLDSGQPPYEQYF. The CDR3 bases are TGCGCCAGCAGCTTGGATTCGGGACAGCCCCCCTACGAGCAGTACTTC.

This clone appeared a few times. This chain uses TRBV28 with TRBJ1-2, with D unresolved. V was cut by 8 bases and J by 4 bases, with 20 bases left in between. Per the germline V gene, CDR1 is MDHEN and CDR2 is SYDVKM. The CDR3 spans 15 residues. Written as DNA, the CDR3 is TGTGCCAGCCGGGCTCCAACGGGAATCGGCTATGGCTACACCTTC. Encoded protein: CASRAPTGIGYGYTF.

This clone was seen a single time. The rearrangement joins TRBV6-5 to TRBJ1-3; the match to TRBD1 covers 7 bases. Looked up from germline, CDR1 is MNHEY and CDR2 is SVGAGI. The CDR3 is 16 residues long. Trimming took 2 bases from V and 2 from J; bases not matched to a gene: 6. As DNA, the CDR3 is TGTGCCAGCAGTTACCAGACAGGGAGCCCTGGAAACACCATATATTTT. Translated, it gives CASSYQTGSPGNTIYF.

J is TRBJ1-5 and V is TRBV28; no reliable D call. The CDR3 consists of 15 residues. CDR1 and CDR2 (germline): MDHEN, SYDVKM. V lost 6 bases, J lost 7 bases, and 19 bases lay in between. The CDR3 reads CASSRSRGGWQPQHF. The CDR3 DNA reads TGTGCCAGCAGCCGTTCGCGTGGAGGGTGGCAGCCCCAGCATTTT.

This sequence joins TRBV6-1 and TRBJ2-7; 7 bases are a match to TRBD2. Germline CDR1 reads MNHNS; CDR2 reads SASEGT. The CDR3 contains 17 residues. V lost 3 bases and J lost 1; bases outside the gene matches: 12. CDR3 coding DNA: TGTGCCAGCAGTGATAAGGAGGGAGGGCTATTTTCCTACGAGCAGTACTTC. It encodes CASSDKEGGLFSYEQYF.

The chain couples TRBV7-9 to TRBJ1-2; D unclear. The CDR3 has 14 amino acids. Looked up from germline, CDR1 is SEHNR and CDR2 is FQNEAQ (reference sequence). The germline V and J ends were trimmed by 5 bases and 3 bases, with 13 bases remaining between them. CDR3 loop: CASSPSKSDYGYTF. In DNA form, the CDR3 reads TGTGCCAGCAGCCCCTCGAAGTCCGACTATGGCTACACCTTC. The full variable domain, with the rest looked up from reference TRBV7-9 and TRBJ1-2, is DTGVSQNPRHKITKRGQNVTFRCDPISEHNRLYWYRQTLGQGPEFLTYFQNEAQLEKSRLLSDRFSAERPKGSFSTLEIQRTEQGDSAMYLCASSPSKSDYGYTFGSGTRLTVV.

This chain links TRBV7-9 with TRBJ1-5, with a possible D match to TRBD1 (5 bases). The CDR3 has 15 amino acids. V was clipped by 5 bases and J by 0 bases, with 11 bases between them. Germline CDR1 SEHNR, CDR2 FQNEAQ (reference sequence). In nucleotides, the CDR3 is TGTGCCAGCAGCCAAGGCAGGGATAGCAATCAGCCCCAGCATTTT. Protein product: CASSQGRDSNQPQHF.

The rearrangement links TRBV6-1 to TRBJ2-7; D is ambiguous. The CDR3 runs to 14 residues. Trimming removed 2 bases from V and 6 bases from J, with 14 bases in between. From germline, CDR1 is MNHNS and CDR2 SASEGT. CDR3 amino acids: CASSETWAGSEQYF. The CDR3, as DNA: TGTGCCAGCAGTGAAACCTGGGCTGGCTCCGAGCAGTACTTC.

The chain carries TRBV7-2 and TRBJ1-2, with unresolved D. V was shortened by 1 base and J by 2 bases, with 8 bases between the two germline ends. CDR3 length: 14 amino acids. The germline gives CDR1 SGHTA, CDR2 FQGNSA. The CDR3 loop reads CASSLVQENYGYTF. The CDR3 DNA is TGTGCCAGCAGCTTAGTTCAGGAGAACTATGGCTACACCTTC.

This chain links TRBV6-4 with TRBJ1-5; no definite D call. Trimming pared 8 bases from V and 8 bases from J, leaving 10 bases between. This CDR3 has 11 residues. CDR1 MRHNA and CDR2 SNTAGT come from the germline V gene. The CDR3 is CASPPVEPQHF. The DNA for the CDR3 is TGTGCCAGCCCGCCAGTCGAGCCCCAGCATTTT.